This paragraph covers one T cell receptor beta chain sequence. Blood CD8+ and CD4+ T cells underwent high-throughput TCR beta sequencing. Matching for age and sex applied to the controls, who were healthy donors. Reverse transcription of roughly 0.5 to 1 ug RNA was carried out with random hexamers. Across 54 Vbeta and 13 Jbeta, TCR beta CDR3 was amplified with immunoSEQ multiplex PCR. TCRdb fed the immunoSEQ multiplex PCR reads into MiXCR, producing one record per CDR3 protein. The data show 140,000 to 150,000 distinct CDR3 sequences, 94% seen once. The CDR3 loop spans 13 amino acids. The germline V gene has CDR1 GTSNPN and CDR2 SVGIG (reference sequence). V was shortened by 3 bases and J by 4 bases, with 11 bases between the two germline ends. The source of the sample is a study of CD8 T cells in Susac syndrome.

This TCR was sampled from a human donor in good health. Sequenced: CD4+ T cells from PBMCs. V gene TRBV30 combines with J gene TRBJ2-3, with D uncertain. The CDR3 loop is CAWRRTRADTQYF. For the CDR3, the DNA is TGTGCCTGGAGACGCACCCGGGCAGATACGCAGTATTTT.